A selection of T cell receptor beta chains follows, all from one sample in a study of T cell responses to AZD1222 COVID-19 vaccine. Repertoires were generated with immunoSEQ multiplex PCR, while TCRdb's copy carries only in-frame clones and drops some. The sample yields approximately 150,000 clones, roughly nine tenths seen once. The sample consisted of peripheral blood, taken 28 days after the second AZD1222 dose. These receptors were obtained from an adult who received the AZD1222 COVID-19 vaccine. CDR3s include the opening cysteine and the closing phenylalanine or tryptophan. A D gene is named only where the DNA matches it firmly. Size tells how often a clone was seen (once, few, many) or the class of an expanded clone, and some rows leave it out.

clone_size j_call d_call v_call cdr3_nt cdr3_aa
- TRBJ1-2 - TRBV6-5 TGTGCCAGCAGTTACTCGATTGGAGGCCACTATGGCTACACCTTC CASSYSIGGHYGYTF
once TRBJ1-4 - TRBV27 TGTGCCAGCAGGGAACGACAGTTCGTAAATGAAAAACTGTTTTTT CASRERQFVNEKLFF
- TRBJ2-3 TRBD2 TRBV4-3 TGCGCCAGCAGCCAGGGAGCGAGCGGGAGAGATACGCAGTATTTT CASSQGASGRDTQYF
- TRBJ1-2 - TRBV7-6 TGTGCCAGCAGCTTAGAGCCGGGGGCAGGAGGCTACACCTTC CASSLEPGAGGYTF
- TRBJ2-7 TRBD2 TRBV2 TGTGCCAGCAGTCGAAGCGGGGAGGGCTACGAGCAGTACTTC CASSRSGEGYEQYF
- TRBJ2-3 TRBD2 TRBV24-1 TGTGCCACCAGTGACTCCAGCGGGGGCACAGATACGCAGTATTTT CATSDSSGGTDTQYF
- TRBJ2-7 - TRBV27 TGTGCCAGCAGGCGCCCCGGAGAAAGCTACGAGCAGTACTTC CASRRPGESYEQYF
- TRBJ2-1 - TRBV11-3 TGTGCCAGCAGCTTCTATGGAGGGCGGAACAATGAGCAGTTCTTC CASSFYGGRNNEQFF
once TRBJ1-1 - TRBV10-3 TGTGCCATCAGGGCACAGGGGAACACTGAAGCTTTCTTT CAIRAQGNTEAFF
- TRBJ1-2 TRBD1 TRBV18 TGTGCCAGCTCACCTACGGGACAGGGGCGCAGCTATGGCTACACCTTC CASSPTGQGRSYGYTF
- TRBJ1-1 - TRBV2 TGTGCCTTCCGCCGGGGGCTGGCGAACACTGAAGCTTTCTTT CAFRRGLANTEAFF
- TRBJ1-1 - TRBV4-3 TGCGCCAGCAGCCAAGATGGGGATCCCGGAGATGAAGCTTTCTTT CASSQDGDPGDEAFF
- TRBJ2-5 TRBD1 TRBV11-3 TGTGCCAGCAGCTTATGGCAGGGGGCGGGGGAGACCCAGTACTTC CASSLWQGAGETQYF
once TRBJ2-4 TRBD2 TRBV28 TGTGCCAGCAGTTTGACACAGACTAGCGGCAAGAAAAACATTCAGTACTTC CASSLTQTSGKKNIQYF
- TRBJ2-5 - TRBV7-9 TGTGCCAGCAGCGACGACAGCTGGGAGACCCAGTACTTC CASSDDSWETQYF
- TRBJ2-1 - TRBV24-1 TGTGCCACCATATGGACCAATTGTAAGACCGAGCAGTTCTTC CATIWTNCKTEQFF
- TRBJ1-4 - TRBV13 TGTGCCAGCAGCCCCGACCGGGACACTCGAGGAGCGACTAATGAAAAACTGTTTTTT CASSPDRDTRGATNEKLFF
- TRBJ1-4 - TRBV5-1 TGCGCCAGCAGCTTTTGGAGACTTTCAACTAATGAAAAACTGTTTTTT CASSFWRLSTNEKLFF
- TRBJ2-2 - TRBV3-1/TRBV3-2 TGTGCCAGCAGCCAAGATTACGGGGCTGGGGAGCTGTTTTTT CASSQDYGAGELFF
- TRBJ2-3 TRBD1 TRBV19 TGTGCCAGTAGTACGACAGGGGGAGGGACAGATACGCAGTATTTT CASSTTGGGTDTQYF
- TRBJ2-1 TRBD2 TRBV13 TGTGCCAGCAGCTTAGGCCTCGGACTAGCGGTCTACAATGAGCAGTTCTTC CASSLGLGLAVYNEQFF
- TRBJ1-1 TRBD1 TRBV2 TGTGCCAGCAGCGTCGGACAGGCGAAGAACACTGAAGCTTTCTTT CASSVGQAKNTEAFF
once TRBJ1-1 TRBD1 TRBV5-4 TGTGCCAGCAGCTCCAGGGGGCCGGGGACTGAAGCTTTCTTT CASSSRGPGTEAFF
- TRBJ1-3 - TRBV19 TGTGCCAGTAGTGCCCCTCCCTCTGGAAACACCATATATTTT CASSAPPSGNTIYF
- TRBJ2-3 TRBD2 TRBV7-3 TGTGCCAGCAGCCCCAAGGTAGCGGGAGTGGTAGATACGCAGTATTTT CASSPKVAGVVDTQYF
- TRBJ2-3 - TRBV3-1/TRBV3-2 TGTGCCAGCAGCCAAGGTACAGATACGCAGTATTTT CASSQGTDTQYF
- TRBJ2-1 TRBD2 TRBV6-2/TRBV6-3 TGTGCCAGCAGCCCGGATCCGGGACTAGCGGGAGGGCCGAGTGGTGAGCAGTTCTTC CASSPDPGLAGGPSGEQFF
- TRBJ2-5 - TRBV2 TGTGCCAGCAGTGATCCTACCTTGACCCAGTACTTC CASSDPTLTQYF
- TRBJ2-1 TRBD2 TRBV6-5 TGTGCCAGCAGTTACGGTCTAGCGGGAGTGGGTGAGCAGTTCTTC CASSYGLAGVGEQFF
- TRBJ1-4 - TRBV12-3/TRBV12-4 TGTGCCAGCAGTGAAGAGTCTAATGAAAAACTGTTTTTT CASSEESNEKLFF
- TRBJ1-3 - TRBV7-2 TGTGCCAGCAGCTACCTTCAACCCTCTGGAAACACCATATATTTT CASSYLQPSGNTIYF
- TRBJ2-5 - TRBV20-1 TGCAGTGCTAGAGAACTAGAGACCCAGTACTTC CSARELETQYF
- TRBJ2-2 TRBD1 TRBV10-3 TGTGCCATCAGTGCCGGGACAGGGGGCACCGGGGAGCTGTTTTTT CAISAGTGGTGELFF
- TRBJ1-4 - TRBV18 TGTGCCAGCTCACCAGCCAGCGAAAAACTGTTTTTT CASSPASEKLFF
- TRBJ1-1 - TRBV5-5 TGTGCCAGCAGCTGGAGCCGGACCCAACCCGACTCTAACACTGAAGCTTTCTTT CASSWSRTQPDSNTEAFF
- TRBJ1-2 TRBD1 TRBV27 TGTGCCAGCAGTTTATCTATCCGACAGGGGGGCTACACCTTC CASSLSIRQGGYTF
- TRBJ1-1 - TRBV6-5 TGTGCCAGCAGTCCGGGACCCCTTGAAGCTTTCTTT CASSPGPLEAFF
- TRBJ2-6 - TRBV4-2 TGTGCTAGCAGCCAAGAGGGTGGGACCGCGTATGAGTCTGGGGCCAACGTCCTGACTTTC CASSQEGGTAYESGANVLTF
- TRBJ1-2 - TRBV7-2 TGTGCCAGCACCCCTTCTTCAGGGAACTATGGCTACACCTTC CASTPSSGNYGYTF
- TRBJ2-1 TRBD2 TRBV3-1/TRBV3-2 TGTGCCAGCAGCCAAGTAACTAGCGGGGGCCCCAACTACAATGAGCAGTTCTTC CASSQVTSGGPNYNEQFF
once TRBJ2-1 TRBD2 TRBV6-5 TGTGCCAGCGGATTAGCGGGGGCCTTCAATGAGCAGTTCTTC CASGLAGAFNEQFF
few TRBJ1-2 - TRBV2 TGTGCCAGCAGTGAAAGTGGTGGGGGTGGCTACACCTTC CASSESGGGGYTF
- TRBJ2-1 - TRBV3-1/TRBV3-2 TGTGCCAGCAGCCAACCCGGGACTCAGCAGTTCTTC CASSQPGTQQFF
- TRBJ1-3 - TRBV2 TGTGCCAGCAGTGATGCAGGGCGCACCATATATTTT CASSDAGRTIYF
- TRBJ1-2 - TRBV18 TGTGCCAGCTCACCTGGGGATGGCGGGGGCTACACCTTC CASSPGDGGGYTF
- TRBJ1-3 - TRBV29-1 TGCAGCGCCGGACAGAGCTCTGGAAACACCATATATTTT CSAGQSSGNTIYF
few TRBJ1-1 TRBD1 TRBV4-3 TGCGCCAGCAGTCGACAGGGACACACTGAAGCTTTCTTT CASSRQGHTEAFF
- TRBJ1-5 - TRBV28 TGTGCCAGCGGATTAGGACAGTCCAATCAGCCCCAGCATTTT CASGLGQSNQPQHF
- TRBJ1-2 - TRBV19 TGTGCCAGTAGACCCCCTCGGCGGGTCTATGGCTACACCTTC CASRPPRRVYGYTF
- TRBJ2-3 - TRBV3-1/TRBV3-2 TGTGCCAGCAGCCCGGGGTCGGGACACAGGAGGAGCAGGGGCACAGATACGCAGTATTTT CASSPGSGHRRSRGTDTQYF
- TRBJ1-6 TRBD1 TRBV7-8 TGTGCCAGCAGCTCCCTACTGAGCCCAGGGGGCGCCTATAATTCACCCCTCCACTTT CASSSLLSPGGAYNSPLHF
few TRBJ1-2 - TRBV18 TGTGCCAGCTCACCCGCCCTCATCGGTGTGGGTGGCTACACCTTC CASSPALIGVGGYTF
- TRBJ2-7 - TRBV16 TGTGCCAGCAGCCAATCCACCTTTTACGAGCAGTACTTC CASSQSTFYEQYF
- TRBJ2-2 - TRBV5-6 TGTGCCAGCAGCTTTTGGAATGGGGAGCTGTTTTTT CASSFWNGELFF
- TRBJ2-1 TRBD1 TRBV6-5 TGTGCCAGCAGAAGGACAGGGCGTAACAATGAGCAGTTCTTC CASRRTGRNNEQFF
- TRBJ1-5 - TRBV4-1 TGCGCCAGCAGCCAAGGAGACTATAGCAATCAGCCCCAGCATTTT CASSQGDYSNQPQHF
- TRBJ1-4 - TRBV29-1 TGCAGCGTTGAGGCAGGGCGTGAAAAACTGTTTTTT CSVEAGREKLFF